One sample yielded the 27 T cell receptor beta chains listed below, sequenced in a study of shared clonotypes between healthy human individuals. Method: immunoSEQ multiplex PCR; TCRdb's copy keeps in-frame clones and lacks some. The sample has around 1 million clones, around three quarters seen once. The source material was memory CD4+ T cells sorted from blood. Stated subset: CD45RA-negative fraction. These receptors came from a man younger than 30 in good health.

The chain combines TRBV5-1 with TRBJ1-2; D is perhaps TRBD1 (5 bases). Germline assignment: CDR1 SGHRS and CDR2 YFSETQ. V lost 3 bases and J 5 bases, leaving 14 bases between the germline ends. This CDR3 has 14 residues. CDR3 in amino acids: CASSSMGTDYGYTF. As DNA, the CDR3 is TGCGCCAGCAGCTCCATGGGGACCGATTATGGCTACACCTTC.

The chain carries TRBV6-1 and TRBJ1-5, with no clear D. The CDR3 length is 11 residues. V dropped 5 bases and J dropped 9 bases, with 8 bases sitting between them. CDR1 and CDR2 (germline): MNHNS, SASEGT. CDR3 in amino acids: CASSSVGPQHF. As DNA, the CDR3 is TGTGCCAGCAGTTCCGTAGGGCCCCAGCATTTT.

The genes are TRBV10-1 and TRBJ1-1; 9 positions match TRBD1. CDR3 length: 16 amino acids. Germline values: CDR1 WNHNN, CDR2 SYGVQD (reference sequence). Trimming removed 8 bases from V and 4 bases from J; junction bases left unmatched: 14. CDR3 region: CASRTGVSSQPTEAFF. The CDR3 DNA reads TGCGCCAGCCGGACAGGGGTTTCCTCCCAGCCCACTGAAGCTTTCTTT.

The genes are TRBV6-5 and TRBJ1-4; 7 nucleotides line up with TRBD1. Trimming took 6 bases from V and 3 from J; bases not matched to a gene: 4. The CDR3 consists of 14 residues. CDR1 is MNHEY, CDR2 SVGAGI, per germline. CDR3 bases: TGTGCCAGCAGAAAGACAGGGCCTAATGAAAAACTGTTTTTT. This codes for CASRKTGPNEKLFF.

This clone showed up just once. The chain uses TRBV6-5 and TRBJ1-2; no definite D call. The V gene's germline CDR1 is MNHEY and CDR2 SVGAGI. V gave up 5 bases and J gave up 5 bases, with 12 bases separating them. The CDR3 extends over 13 amino acids. The CDR3 DNA follows: TGTGCCAGCAGTAAGGCCGACTTGTATGGCTACACCTTC. Translation: CASSKADLYGYTF.

On this clone: The same CDR3 can be traced to other DNA sequences in this sample. V and J are TRBV30 and TRBJ1-1; TRBD1 might be the D (6 bases). Germline-derived CDR1 and CDR2 are GTSNPN and SVGIG (reference sequence). CDR3 size: 12 residues. Trimming stripped 2 bases from V and 5 bases from J, with 9 bases between. The CDR3 is CAWSRGVTEAFF. Written as DNA, the CDR3 is TGTGCCTGGAGTAGGGGGGTAACTGAAGCTTTCTTT.

This chain connects TRBV12-5 to TRBJ2-5; tentative D call: TRBD2 (7 bases). The CDR3 is 16 amino acids. Germline-derived CDR1 and CDR2 are LGHNT and FRNRAP. Trimming stripped 1 base from V and 2 bases from J, with 14 bases between. CDR3 DNA sequence: TGTGCTAGTGGTTTGGGCAGGGGAGGGATACAAGAGACCCAGTACTTC. It encodes CASGLGRGGIQETQYF.

The CDR3 nucleotides are TGCAGCGTTGAAGGGACTAGCGGGACTCCCTACAATGAGCAGTTCTTC. Translating it yields CSVEGTSGTPYNEQFF. This chain connects TRBV29-1 to TRBJ2-1; 12 positions match TRBD2. CDR1 is SQVTM and CDR2 is ANQGSEA in the germline V gene. The trim removed 1 base at V and 2 bases at J, leaving 3 bases unmatched. The CDR3 length is 16 residues.

The chain carries TRBV7-9 and TRBJ2-7, with unresolved D. Germline CDR1 reads SEHNR; CDR2 reads FQNEAQ (reference sequence). Between the trimmed V and J ends, which lost 4 bases and 6 bases, there was a span of 10 bases. The CDR3 length is 12 residues. The DNA of the CDR3 is TGTGCCAGCAGCTCCGATCACGGCGAGCAGTACTTC. Amino acids: CASSSDHGEQYF.

The V and J genes are TRBV2 and TRBJ2-3, with no clear D. CDR1 and CDR2 (germline): SNHLY, FYNNEI. The CDR3 is 15 residues long. V was pared by 7 bases and J by 0 bases, with 14 bases between. The CDR3 DNA reads TGTGCCAGCACGACCCTGTCGCTGAGCACAGATACGCAGTATTTT. Its protein is CASTTLSLSTDTQYF.

This clone was observed many times. The chain combines TRBV15 with TRBJ2-4, with 12 bases identical to TRBD2. The germline V gene encodes CDR1 LNHNV and CDR2 YYDKDF (reference sequence). Unmatched junction bases numbered 5, after V lost 1 base and J lost 4 bases. The CDR3 sequence is 17 residues long. CDR3 sequence reads: CATSRGETSGRKNIQYF. The CDR3 DNA reads TGTGCCACCAGCAGAGGTGAGACTAGCGGGAGAAAAAACATTCAGTACTTC.

This clone has just a few counts. The chain employs TRBV7-8 and TRBJ2-7; TRBD1 might be the D (6 bases). The germline gives CDR1 SGHVS, CDR2 FQNEAQ. V gave up 5 bases and J gave up 0 bases, with 11 bases separating them. The CDR3 is 14 residues long. The CDR3 DNA is TGTGCCAGCAGCGGGCACAGGGACTCCTACGAGCAGTACTTC. This gives the protein CASSGHRDSYEQYF.

This sequence joins TRBV5-1 and TRBJ1-2, with 8 bases matching TRBD1. CDR3 length equals 15 residues. The germline CDR1 and CDR2 sequences are SGHRS and YFSETQ. J lost 2 bases, V lost 4 bases, and 7 bases had no gene match. CDR3 DNA sequence: TGCGCCAGCAGCGCCTACGGGACAGGAAACTATGGCTACACCTTC. It is translated as CASSAYGTGNYGYTF.

This clone was picked up one time. V gene TRBV6-5 combines with J gene TRBJ2-7, with 9 bases matching TRBD2. CDR1 MNHEY and CDR2 SVGAGI come from the germline V gene. CDR3 size: 16 residues. Trimming took 0 bases from V and 6 from J; bases not matched to a gene: 9. The CDR3, as DNA: TGTGCCAGCAGTTACTCCCTATTAGCGGGAGCTGGCGAGCAGTACTTC. Translation: CASSYSLLAGAGEQYF.

This chain joins TRBV29-1 and TRBJ1-4, with no clear D. The germline V gene has CDR1 SQVTM and CDR2 ANQGSEA. The CDR3 sequence is 15 residues long. V was trimmed by 4 bases and J by 8 bases, leaving 20 bases between them. CDR3 nucleotides: TGCAGCGTTGTCCTACCGGGAGGGTTAGGCGAAAAACTGTTTTTT. Protein product: CSVVLPGGLGEKLFF.

The chain uses TRBV10-3 and TRBJ2-3; D tentatively reads TRBD1 or TRBD2 (7 bases each). The length of the CDR3 is 13 residues. Trimming removed 11 bases at V and 6 bases at J, with 18 bases between. Germline-derived CDR1 and CDR2 are ENHRY and SYGVKD. The CDR3 nucleotides read TGTGCCGTGTCAGGGGGGCGGGAGGATACGCAGTATTTT. It specifies CAVSGGREDTQYF.

V gene TRBV7-2 combines with J gene TRBJ1-2, with D unclear. Trimming pared 4 bases from V and 3 bases from J, leaving 9 bases between. Germline CDR1 is SGHTA and CDR2 is FQGNSA. This CDR3 region has 13 residues. CDR3 sequence (DNA): TGTGCCAGCAGCTCCCAGATATACTATGGCTACACCTTC. Amino acid sequence: CASSSQIYYGYTF.

The V and J genes are TRBV9 and TRBJ1-2; 8 bases agree with TRBD1. This CDR3 spans 15 amino acids. Looked up from germline, CDR1 is SGDLS and CDR2 is YYNGEE. V shed 3 bases, J shed 2 bases, and the junction held 6 bases outside the gene matches. The DNA of the CDR3 is TGTGCCAGCAGCGCAGGGACAGGCGGGAACTATGGCTACACCTTC. This codes for CASSAGTGGNYGYTF.

The chain links TRBV9 to TRBJ2-3; possibly TRBD1 for D (6 bases). The CDR3 sequence is 15 residues long. V was shortened by 3 bases and J by 2 bases, with 13 bases between the two germline ends. Per the germline V gene, CDR1 is SGDLS and CDR2 is YYNGEE. The CDR3 bases are TGTGCCAGCAGCGCCGGGACACTTCTCACAGATACGCAGTATTTT. Its translation: CASSAGTLLTDTQYF. The full variable domain, completed using reference TRBV9 and TRBJ2-3, is DSGVTQTPKHLITATGQRVTLRCSPRSGDLSVYWYQQSLDQGLQFLIQYYNGEERAKGNILERFSAQQFPDLHSELNLSSLELGDSALYFCASSAGTLLTDTQYFGPGTRLTVL.

The chain employs TRBV29-1 and TRBJ2-5, with D perhaps given as TRBD1 or TRBD2 (5 bases each). Germline V gene sequence: CDR1 SQVTM, CDR2 ANQGSEA. V was pared by 5 bases and J by 5 bases, with 15 bases between. The CDR3 is made up of 13 amino acids. The CDR3 DNA follows: TGCAGCGTTTGGGGGTCCGCGGAGGAGACCCAGTACTTC. Translation gives CSVWGSAEETQYF.

This chain connects TRBV4-1 to TRBJ1-2; D not certain. The V gene's germline CDR1 is MGHRA and CDR2 YSYEKL. The CDR3 length is 15 residues. V dropped 2 bases and J dropped 0 bases, with 10 bases sitting between them. CDR3 loop: CASSQQSTSNYGYTF. CDR3 bases: TGCGCCAGCAGCCAACAGTCAACCTCTAACTATGGCTACACCTTC.

The sample holds many counts of this clone. Here the CDR3 reads CASSPRASTDTQYF. The DNA of the CDR3 is TGTGCCAGCAGCCCAAGGGCCAGCACAGATACGCAGTATTTT. The chain joins TRBV7-3 to TRBJ2-3; no definite D call. V was pared by 5 bases and J by 0 bases, with 9 bases between. CDR3 length: 14 residues. Germline lookup yields CDR1 SGHTA and CDR2 FQGTGA.

The gene calls are TRBV28 and TRBJ2-1, with 10 bases matching TRBD2. In germline, CDR1 is MDHEN, CDR2 SYDVKM. J was trimmed by 4 bases and V by 6 bases; bases with no gene match: 3. CDR3 length: 14 amino acids. In DNA, the CDR3 is TGTGCCAGCAGCATAGCGGGGGGTTACAATGAGCAGTTCTTC. It encodes CASSIAGGYNEQFF.

This clone was counted only a few times. The J gene is TRBJ2-3, the V gene TRBV2; D not certain. The CDR3 runs to 14 residues. V was trimmed by 4 bases and J by 0 bases, leaving 8 bases between them. Germline CDR1 reads SNHLY; CDR2 reads FYNNEI. The CDR3 DNA reads as TGTGCCAGCAGTGTGCTGGTAAGCACAGATACGCAGTATTTT. Encoded protein: CASSVLVSTDTQYF.

V usage is TRBV30 and J usage is TRBJ1-1; D gene unclear. Germline CDR1 is GTSNPN and CDR2 is SVGIG (reference sequence). The CDR3 has 11 residues. Deletions cut 2 bases from V and 8 bases from J, with 9 bases between. In nucleotides, the CDR3 is TGTGCCTGGAGTCTCCCCGGCGAAGCTTTCTTT. Translating it yields CAWSLPGEAFF.

V gene TRBV5-1 combines with J gene TRBJ1-3, with 7 bases matching TRBD1. Germline CDR1 is SGHRS and CDR2 is YFSETQ. This CDR3 is 16 amino acids long. The V segment lost 4 bases and the J segment 0 bases; nucleotides outside the gene matches: 7. The CDR3 nucleotides are TGCGCCAGCAGCCCCACGACAGGGAACTCTGGAAACACCATATATTTT. This gives the protein CASSPTTGNSGNTIYF.

The rearrangement uses TRBV30 and TRBJ1-4; D is perhaps TRBD1 (5 bases). Trimming pared 3 bases from V and 2 bases from J, leaving 13 bases between. Germline V CDR1 and CDR2: GTSNPN, SVGIG (reference sequence). The CDR3 runs to 15 residues. This CDR3 is CAWRKRGGTNEKLFF. The CDR3 DNA reads TGTGCCTGGAGAAAAAGGGGAGGCACTAATGAAAAACTGTTTTTT.